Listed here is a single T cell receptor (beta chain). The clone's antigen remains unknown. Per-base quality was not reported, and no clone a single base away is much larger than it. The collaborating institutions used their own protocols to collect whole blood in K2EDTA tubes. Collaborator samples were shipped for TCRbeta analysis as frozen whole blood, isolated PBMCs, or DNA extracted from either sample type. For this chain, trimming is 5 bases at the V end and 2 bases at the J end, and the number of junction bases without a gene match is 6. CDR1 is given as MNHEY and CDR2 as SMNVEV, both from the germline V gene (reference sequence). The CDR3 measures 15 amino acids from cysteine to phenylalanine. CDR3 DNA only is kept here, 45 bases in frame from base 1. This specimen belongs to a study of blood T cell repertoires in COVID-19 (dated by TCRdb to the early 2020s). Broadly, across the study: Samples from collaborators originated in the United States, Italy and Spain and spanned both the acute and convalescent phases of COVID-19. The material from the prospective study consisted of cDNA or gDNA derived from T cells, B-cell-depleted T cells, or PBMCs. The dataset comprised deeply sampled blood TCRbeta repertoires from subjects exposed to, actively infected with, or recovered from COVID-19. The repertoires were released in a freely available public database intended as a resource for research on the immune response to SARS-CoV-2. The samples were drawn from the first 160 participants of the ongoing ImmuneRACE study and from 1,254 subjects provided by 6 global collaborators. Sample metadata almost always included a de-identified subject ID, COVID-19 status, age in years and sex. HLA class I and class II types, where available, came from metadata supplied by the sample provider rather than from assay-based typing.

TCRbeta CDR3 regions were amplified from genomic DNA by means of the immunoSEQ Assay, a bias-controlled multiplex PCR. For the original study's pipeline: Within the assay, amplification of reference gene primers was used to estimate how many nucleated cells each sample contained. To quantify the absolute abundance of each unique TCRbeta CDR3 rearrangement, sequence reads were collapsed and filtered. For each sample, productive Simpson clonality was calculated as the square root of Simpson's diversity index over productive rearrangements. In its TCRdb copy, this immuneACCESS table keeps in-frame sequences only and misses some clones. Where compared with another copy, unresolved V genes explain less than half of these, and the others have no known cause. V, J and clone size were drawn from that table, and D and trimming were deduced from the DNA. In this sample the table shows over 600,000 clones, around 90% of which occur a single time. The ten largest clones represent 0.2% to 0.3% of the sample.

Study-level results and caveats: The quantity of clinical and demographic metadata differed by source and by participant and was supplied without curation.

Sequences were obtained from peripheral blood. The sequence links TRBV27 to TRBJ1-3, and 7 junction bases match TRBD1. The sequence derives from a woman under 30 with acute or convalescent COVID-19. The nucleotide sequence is TGTGCCAGCAGTGTGACAGGGAACCCTGGAAACACCATATATTTT. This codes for CASSVTGNPGNTIYF.